The 32 T cell receptor beta chains below were found in one sample sequenced in a study of cytomegalovirus exposure and HLA in healthy donors. It was with 60 Vbeta and 13 Jbeta primers that the PCR ran. Repertoires were generated with immunoSEQ multiplex PCR, while TCRdb's copy carries only in-frame clones and drops some. The sample yields roughly 190,000 clones, 9.5% seen once. Sequenced sample: PBMCs. The source of these receptors is a woman aged 25 to 45 in good health and CMV-seropositive.

The rearrangement uses TRBV13 and TRBJ1-1; possible D gene TRBD1, 5 bases. CDR3 length equals 12 residues. V lost 6 bases and J lost 2, with 7 bases in between. Germline V gene sequence: CDR1 PRHDT, CDR2 FYEKMQ (reference sequence). The CDR3 coding sequence is TGTGCCAGCAGGCGGGGCAACACTGAAGCTTTCTTT. Translated: CASRRGNTEAFF.

The chain couples TRBV5-1 to TRBJ1-4; D may be TRBD1 (5 bases). CDR1 is SGHRS and CDR2 is YFSETQ in the germline V gene. V was shortened by 2 bases and J by 2 bases, with 10 bases between the two germline ends. CDR3 size: 15 residues. The CDR3 DNA follows: TGCGCCAGCAGCTTCATGACAGAGACTAATGAAAAACTGTTTTTT. Translating gives CASSFMTETNEKLFF. The full variable domain, completed using reference TRBV5-1 and TRBJ1-4, is KAGVTQTPRYLIKTRGQQVTLSCSPISGHRSVSWYQQTPGQGLQFLFEYFSETQRNKGNFPGRFSGRQFSNSRSEMNVSTLELGDSALYLCASSFMTETNEKLFFGSGTQLSVL.

The chain combines TRBV27 with TRBJ2-3, with TRBD2 as a possible D gene (6 bases). V lost 3 bases to trimming and J lost 0 bases, with 13 bases between them. Germline V gives CDR1 MNHEY, CDR2 SMNVEV (reference sequence). CDR3 size: 16 residues. CDR3 sequence reads: CASSFIRGGSTDTQYF. In nucleotides, the CDR3 is TGTGCCAGCAGTTTCATAAGGGGAGGAAGCACAGATACGCAGTATTTT.

This chain connects TRBV7-2 to TRBJ2-4; D possibly corresponds to TRBD2 (6 bases). This CDR3 contains 14 residues. Germline V gene data show CDR1 as SGHTA and CDR2 as FQGNSA. Deletions cut 10 bases from V and 0 bases from J, with 13 bases between. The CDR3 is CATASALAKNIQYF. The CDR3 region has the DNA TGTGCCACGGCTAGCGCCTTAGCCAAAAACATTCAGTACTTC. The full variable domain, rest sourced from reference TRBV7-2 and TRBJ2-4, is GAGVSQSPSNKVTEKGKDVELRCDPISGHTALYWYRQSLGQGLEFLIYFQGNSAPDKSGLPSDRFSAERTGGSVSTLTIQRTQQEDSAVYLCATASALAKNIQYFGAGTRLSVL.

This clone was observed a handful of times. The gene calls are TRBV6-1 and TRBJ2-5, with 10 nucleotides matching TRBD2. CDR1 and CDR2 from the germline V gene are MNHNS and SASEGT. The CDR3 covers 14 residues. The J segment lost 1 base and the V segment lost 8 bases, leaving 4 bases of the junction unmatched. The CDR3 DNA reads TGTGCCAGCGCAGCGGGAGGGTCCCAAGAGACCCAGTACTTC. Translated, it gives CASAAGGSQETQYF.

This clone was found a few times. The chain couples TRBV29-1 to TRBJ2-3, with TRBD2 as a possible D gene (6 bases). V was cut by 1 base and J by 4 bases, with 15 bases left in between. The CDR3 is 15 residues long. CDR1 and CDR2 from the germline V gene are SQVTM and ANQGSEA. The CDR3 bases are TGCAGCGTTGAAGGTTGGGGGGAAGGGGCAGATACGCAGTATTTT. Its translation is CSVEGWGEGADTQYF.

This clone was counted between two and nine times. The chain uses TRBV5-6 and TRBJ1-1; D gene ambiguous. CDR1 and CDR2 (germline): SGHDT, YYEEEE. The CDR3 runs 13 residues. Trimming cost V 4 bases and J 6 bases, with 13 bases left between them. The DNA for the CDR3 is TGTGCCAGCAGCGACGGGAACAGTCCTGAAGCTTTCTTT. Protein product: CASSDGNSPEAFF.

This clone appeared a few times. Here the CDR3 reads CASSAYRDRGYGYTF. The CDR3 DNA sequence: TGTGCCAGCAGCGCGTACCGGGACAGGGGATACGGCTACACCTTC. J is TRBJ1-2 and V is TRBV9; 10 nucleotides agree with TRBD1. CDR1 is SGDLS, CDR2 YYNGEE, per germline. CDR3 size: 15 residues. J was trimmed by 8 bases and V by 3 bases; bases with no gene match: 10.

The chain couples TRBV19 to TRBJ2-5; 9 bases are shared with TRBD2. The CDR3 contains 15 residues. The trim removed 6 bases at V and 2 bases at J, leaving 7 bases unmatched. Germline values: CDR1 LNHDA, CDR2 SQIVND (reference sequence). CDR3 sequence (DNA): TGTGCCAGTAGACTGACTAGCGGAAGTCAAGAGACCCAGTACTTC. As protein: CASRLTSGSQETQYF. Variable domain in full (rest from reference TRBV19 and TRBJ2-5): DGGITQSPKYLFRKEGQNVTLSCEQNLNHDAMYWYRQDPGQGLRLIYYSQIVNDFQKGDIAEGYSVSREKKESFPLTVTSAQKNPTAFYLCASRLTSGSQETQYFGPGTRLLVL.

This clone appeared a few times. The chain joins TRBV13 to TRBJ2-3; D gene uncertain. V was clipped by 1 base and J by 5 bases, with 13 bases between them. This CDR3 has 15 residues. Germline V gene data show CDR1 as PRHDT and CDR2 as FYEKMQ (reference sequence). The CDR3 sequence: CASSLASYLGDTQYF. The CDR3 coding sequence is TGTGCCAGCAGCTTAGCCAGTTATCTTGGAGATACGCAGTATTTT.

The V and J genes are TRBV11-2 and TRBJ1-2; TRBD1 matches 7 bases. This CDR3 contains 15 residues. J gave up 4 bases and V 5 bases, and 10 bases lay outside the gene matches. CDR1 SGHAT and CDR2 FQNNGV come from the germline V gene. CDR3 nucleotides: TGTGCCAGCAGCCCCTGGGACAGCCTGCGCTATGGCTACACCTTC. Translated: CASSPWDSLRYGYTF.

The CDR3 reads CASSLSGAGMYSDEQFF. CDR3 nucleotides: TGTGCCAGCAGCTTAAGCGGAGCGGGGATGTATTCCGATGAGCAGTTCTTC. The chain carries TRBV7-2 and TRBJ2-1, with 7 nucleotides matching TRBD2. Germline lookup yields CDR1 SGHTA and CDR2 FQGNSA. This CDR3 spans 17 amino acids. The V and J ends lost 2 bases and 8 bases, in that order; junction bases with no gene match: 15.

This clone was seen a few times. The chain carries TRBV5-5 and TRBJ2-4; D possibly corresponds to TRBD1 (7 bases). Trimming removed 0 bases from V and 2 bases from J, with 24 bases in between. The CDR3 contains 20 residues. The germline CDR1 and CDR2 sequences are SGHKS and YYEKEE (reference sequence). CDR3 in amino acids: CASSLVMGPQGGGSKNIQYF. Written as DNA, the CDR3 is TGTGCCAGCAGCTTGGTTATGGGGCCCCAGGGGGGCGGGTCCAAAAACATTCAGTACTTC.

There are a few counts of this clone. The V and J genes are TRBV29-1 and TRBJ2-7, with D perhaps TRBD1 (6 bases). CDR1 and CDR2 (germline): SQVTM, ANQGSEA. This CDR3 contains 13 residues. The germline V and J ends were trimmed by 4 bases and 5 bases, with 15 bases remaining between them. CDR3 coding DNA: TGCAGCGTTGTACGGGGACAAGGCAACGAGCAGTACTTC. Its translation is CSVVRGQGNEQYF.

This chain joins TRBV5-1 and TRBJ2-1, with 8 nucleotides matching TRBD1. The CDR3 consists of 15 residues. Germline V lookup: CDR1 SGHRS, CDR2 YFSETQ. Trimming at V came to 6 bases and at J to 2 bases, leaving 7 bases not matched to a gene. CDR3 region: CASTLDRATYNEQFF. Written as DNA, the CDR3 is TGCGCCAGCACCCTGGACAGGGCAACCTACAATGAGCAGTTCTTC.

This clone was observed a few times. This chain links TRBV30 with TRBJ1-2; 8 bases match TRBD1. After removal of 3 bases from V and 7 bases from J, the junction contained 13 bases not matched to a gene. Germline V lookup: CDR1 GTSNPN, CDR2 SVGIG (reference sequence). The CDR3 extends over 15 amino acids. This chain's CDR3 is CAWRAQGQAIFGYTF. The CDR3 DNA sequence: TGTGCCTGGAGAGCCCAGGGACAGGCGATATTTGGCTACACCTTC. Supplemented by reference TRBV30 and TRBJ1-2, the full variable domain reads SQTIHQWPATLVQPVGSPLSLECTVEGTSNPNLYWYRQAAGRGLQLLFYSVGIGQISSEVPQNLSASRPQDRQFILSSKKLLLSDSGFYLCAWRAQGQAIFGYTFGSGTRLTVV.

This clone was observed a handful of times. The rearrangement joins TRBV5-6 to TRBJ2-5; 8 bases map to TRBD2. CDR3 length equals 16 residues. Germline V gene lookup returns CDR1 SGHDT and CDR2 YYEEEE. V was clipped by 4 bases and J by 5 bases; unmatched bases: 13. CDR3 sequence reads: CASSDFLSGSTETQYF. The CDR3 DNA reads as TGTGCCAGCAGCGACTTCTTAAGCGGGAGCACCGAGACCCAGTACTTC.

This clone has only a few counts. This chain uses TRBV18 with TRBJ1-2; 10 bases are a match to TRBD1. The CDR3 spans 15 residues. CDR1 is KGHSH and CDR2 is LQKENI in the germline V gene. V trimming: 4 bases; J trimming: 6 bases; junction bases outside the gene matches: 8. Here the CDR3 DNA reads TGTGCCAGCTCACGACCACCCGGGACAGGGGATGGCTACACCTTC. As protein: CASSRPPGTGDGYTF.

The V call is TRBV19, the J call TRBJ2-6; weak D call: TRBD1 (5 bases). The CDR3 totals 19 residues. Looked up from germline, CDR1 is LNHDA and CDR2 is SQIVND (reference sequence). V gave up 7 bases and J gave up 0 bases, with 22 bases separating them. The CDR3: CASTIPPRGGYSGANVLTF. Written as DNA, the CDR3 is TGTGCCAGTACCATCCCACCAAGGGGCGGCTACTCTGGGGCCAACGTCCTGACTTTC.

The rearrangement links TRBV7-2 to TRBJ2-7, with 13 bases aligning to TRBD2. CDR1 SGHTA and CDR2 FQGNSA come from the germline V gene. The CDR3 runs to 15 residues. V was clipped by 5 bases and J by 7 bases; unmatched bases: 8. The CDR3 DNA reads TGTGCCAGCAGCGTCGGACTAGCGGGAGCGGAAGAGCAGTACTTC. Amino acids: CASSVGLAGAEEQYF.

This clone was detected a few times. J is TRBJ2-1 and V is TRBV30; 15 bases map to TRBD2. The CDR3 spans 15 residues. The ends lost 2 bases at V and 7 bases at J; junction bases unmatched: 3. CDR1 GTSNPN and CDR2 SVGIG come from the germline V gene (reference sequence). The CDR3 DNA reads as TGTGCCTGGAGTTCCGGGACTAGCGGGAGGAATGAGCAGTTCTTC. Protein: CAWSSGTSGRNEQFF.

The chain uses TRBV11-3 and TRBJ2-7, with TRBD2 matching over 8 bases. Germline CDR1 SGHNT, CDR2 YENEEA. V was pared by 5 bases and J by 7 bases, with 10 bases of the junction left unmatched. There are 14 residues in the CDR3. As DNA, the CDR3 is TGTGCCAGCAGCCCATCCGGCGGGAGGTATGAGCAGTACTTC. Translation: CASSPSGGRYEQYF.

This clone was counted a few times. The chain joins TRBV6-6 to TRBJ2-7, with TRBD2 matching over 8 bases. J gave up 1 base and V 4 bases, and 9 bases lay outside the gene matches. The CDR3 totals 16 residues. Per germline, CDR1 MNHNY and CDR2 SVGAGI (reference sequence). For the CDR3, the DNA is TGTGCCAGCAGTTCCCCGGGCGGGAGGTCTTCCTACGAGCAGTACTTC. Protein sequence: CASSSPGGRSSYEQYF.

This clone appeared a few times. The CDR3 DNA follows: TGTGCCACCAGGGGAGCGACTAATGAAAAACTGTTTTTT. Protein sequence: CATRGATNEKLFF. The V gene is TRBV6-5, the J gene TRBJ1-4, with D possibly matching TRBD1 (6 bases). This CDR3 contains 13 residues. Germline-derived CDR1 and CDR2 are MNHEY and SVGAGI. V was clipped by 10 bases and J by 2 bases, with 11 bases between them.

This clone has more than one count but fewer than ten. V is TRBV19 and J is TRBJ1-1; tentatively, D is TRBD1 (5 bases). V lost 6 bases to trimming and J lost 6 bases, with 11 bases between them. This CDR3 comprises 12 residues. In germline, CDR1 is LNHDA, CDR2 SQIVND (reference sequence). CDR3 nucleotides: TGTGCCAGTAGCCCTCGACAGTCTGAAGCTTTCTTT. It encodes CASSPRQSEAFF.

This chain uses TRBV5-1 with TRBJ2-2, with 12 bases that match TRBD2. The germline V gene has CDR1 SGHRS and CDR2 YFSETQ. Germline trimming cut 7 bases from V and 3 bases from J; bases unmatched to any gene: 4. This CDR3 has 15 residues. CDR3 bases: TGCGCCAGCCGACTAGCGGGAGTAGACACCGGGGAGCTGTTTTTT. Its translation: CASRLAGVDTGELFF. The variable domain in full, with the rest retrieved from reference TRBV5-1 and TRBJ2-2, is KAGVTQTPRYLIKTRGQQVTLSCSPISGHRSVSWYQQTPGQGLQFLFEYFSETQRNKGNFPGRFSGRQFSNSRSEMNVSTLELGDSALYLCASRLAGVDTGELFFGEGSRLTVL.

A few counts support this clone. The chain is built from TRBV19 and TRBJ2-2, with 7 bases that match TRBD2. CDR1 and CDR2 from the germline V gene are LNHDA and SQIVND (reference sequence). Trimming took 4 bases from V and 2 from J; bases not matched to a gene: 4. There are 15 residues in the CDR3. The CDR3 nucleotides are TGTGCCAGTAGTAGGGAGCGGGGTAACACCGGGGAGCTGTTTTTT. This gives the protein CASSRERGNTGELFF.

This clone was detected only a few times. The chain employs TRBV2 and TRBJ1-2; 9 bases agree with TRBD1. V gave up 8 bases and J gave up 5 bases; unmatched junction bases: 12. The CDR3 has 15 amino acids. In germline, CDR1 is SNHLY, CDR2 FYNNEI. The CDR3 bases are TGTGCCAGCCCCCTGCCCGTCGGACAGGGGTATGGCTACACCTTC. Its protein product is CASPLPVGQGYGYTF.

There are a few counts of this clone. CDR3 sequence reads: CASSEPRNSPEAFF. In DNA, the CDR3 is TGTGCCAGCAGTGAACCCAGGAACAGCCCTGAAGCTTTCTTT. The chain joins TRBV6-1 to TRBJ1-1; unclear D gene. The CDR3 contains 14 residues. CDR1 and CDR2 (germline): MNHNS, SASEGT. Trimming took off 2 bases at V and 6 bases at J, with 13 bases between the two ends.

This chain uses TRBV5-1 with TRBJ2-5; D may be TRBD1 (8 bases). The J call is uncertain, as TRBJ2-7 better fits the DNA end. The CDR3 runs 14 residues. Germline V gene sequence: CDR1 SGHRS, CDR2 YFSETQ. The DNA of the CDR3 is TGCGCCAGCAGCTGGACAGGGAGGGACTACGAGCAGTACTTC. Encoded protein: CASSWTGRDYEQYF.

The sample holds a few counts of this clone. V and J are TRBV7-9 and TRBJ2-1, with 8 bases matching TRBD1. After removal of 1 base from V and 4 bases from J, the junction contained 3 bases not matched to a gene. Germline assignment: CDR1 SEHNR and CDR2 FQNEAQ (reference sequence). This CDR3 spans 15 amino acids. CDR3 nucleotides: TGTGCCAGCAGCTTAGTAACAGGGGGATACAATGAGCAGTTCTTC. Protein product: CASSLVTGGYNEQFF.

This clone has more than one count but fewer than ten. The chain combines TRBV15 with TRBJ2-7, with D perhaps matching TRBD1 (7 bases). The CDR3 has 13 residues. V was cut by 4 bases and J by 4 bases, with 11 bases left in between. In germline, CDR1 is LNHNV, CDR2 YYDKDF (reference sequence). CDR3 in DNA: TGTGCCACCAGCACAGGGGGGAAATACGAGCAGTACTTC. Protein: CATSTGGKYEQYF.